This T cell receptor (beta chain) was captured by sequencing in a study of T cells in tuberculosis. As for the study in general: This South African cohort compared adolescents with or without latent tuberculosis against adults with active tuberculosis.

The germline V gene has CDR1 SEHNR and CDR2 FQNEAQ (reference sequence). The CDR3 has 17 residues. V dropped 5 bases and J dropped 1; count of bases not matched to a gene: 13. Unsorted cryopreserved PBMC were sequenced, averaging around 94,000 T cells per clinical donor. Regarding this clone: What it binds is unknown.

Produced via immunoSEQ multiplex PCR; TCRdb's table is partial and in-frame only. The table includes tens of thousands of clones, about 90% detected once. Study outcomes and limitations: Active tuberculosis patients had shorter CDR3-alpha; the beta difference was nonsignificant. Active tuberculosis TCR-alpha repertoires lay closer to GMM-specific TCRs than IGRA-negative controls, suggesting clonal expansion.

Sequencing was performed on PBMCs. The clonotype was recovered from a donor between 10 and 29 years old with latent tuberculosis or without tuberculosis infection. This chain connects TRBV7-9 to TRBJ1-1; 7 nucleotides match TRBD1. The DNA of the CDR3 is TGTGCCAGCAGCGAACGAGGGGGCGGGTTAGGGAACACTGAAGCTTTCTTT. Protein sequence: CASSERGGGLGNTEAFF.